This is a list of T cell receptor beta chains from one sample in a study of blood T cell repertoires in COVID-19. TCRdb keeps only in-frame clones here, not all; method: immunoSEQ multiplex PCR. This table holds around 140,000 clones, roughly two thirds found once. The specimen was peripheral blood. Source of these receptors: a woman aged 70-85 years with acute or convalescent COVID-19. Each CDR3 is given with its conserved first and last residue. The D gene is left open where the match is weak. Clone sizes are given selectively: once, few, many, or a class where the clone is expanded.

clone_size j_call v_call d_call cdr3_aa cdr3_nt
. TRBJ1-6 TRBV5-4 . CASSHGQSNSPLHF TGTGCCAGCAGCCATGGACAGTCTAATTCACCCCTCCACTTT
once TRBJ2-1 TRBV19 . CASSSDRYNEQFF TGTGCCAGTAGTTCGGACAGATACAATGAGCAGTTCTTC
. TRBJ2-3 TRBV9 TRBD1 CASSVRGQGYPDTQYF TGTGCCAGCAGCGTACGGGGACAGGGCTACCCAGATACGCAGTATTTT
. TRBJ2-1 TRBV7-7 TRBD2 CASSLLASGEQFF TGTGCTAGCAGCTTGCTGGCTAGCGGAGAGCAGTTCTTC
. TRBJ2-5 TRBV4-2 . CASSQEGGREETQYF TGTGCCAGCAGCCAAGAGGGGGGGCGCGAAGAGACCCAGTACTTC
. TRBJ1-2 TRBV30 TRBD1 CAWSVGQGAGYGYTF TGTGCCTGGAGTGTCGGGCAGGGGGCGGGGTATGGCTACACCTTC
. TRBJ2-7 TRBV19 TRBD1 CASSSTSGQGPYEQYF TGTGCCAGTAGTTCCACTTCGGGACAGGGTCCCTACGAGCAGTACTTC
. TRBJ1-4 TRBV7-2 . CASSAGLLGEKLFF TGTGCCAGCAGCGCGGGACTCCTTGGGGAAAAACTGTTTTTT
once TRBJ2-1 TRBV15 TRBD2 CATSRGLAGPYNEQFF TGTGCCACCAGCAGAGGACTAGCGGGACCCTACAATGAGCAGTTCTTC
few TRBJ2-5 TRBV7-6 . CASSHRAAPQETQYF TGTGCCAGCAGCCACAGGGCCGCACCCCAAGAGACCCAGTACTTC
. TRBJ1-2 TRBV28 TRBD1 CASSLTGGFYGYTF TGTGCCAGCAGTTTAACAGGGGGCTTTTATGGCTACACCTTC
. TRBJ2-7 TRBV10-3 TRBD1 CAISESKGTGSYEQYF TGTGCCATCAGTGAGTCGAAAGGGACAGGGAGTTACGAGCAGTACTTC
few TRBJ1-2 TRBV19 TRBD1 CATRGTGNYGYTF TGTGCCACCCGAGGGACAGGGAACTATGGCTACACCTTC
. TRBJ1-1 TRBV5-1 . CASSLRGMEPNTEAFF TGCGCCAGCAGCTTACGGGGTATGGAGCCGAACACTGAAGCTTTCTTT
. TRBJ2-2 TRBV30 . CAHFPGAGELFF TGTGCCCACTTCCCAGGGGCCGGGGAGCTGTTTTTT
. TRBJ1-1 TRBV18 . CASSPSQSTEAFF TGTGCCAGCTCACCATCACAGTCCACTGAAGCTTTCTTT
. TRBJ2-5 TRBV5-1 TRBD2 CASSTSGSQETQYF TGCGCCAGCAGCACTAGCGGGAGCCAAGAGACCCAGTACTTC
. TRBJ2-2 TRBV5-4 . CASSLQQGSGELFF TGTGCCAGCAGCTTACAACAGGGAAGCGGGGAGCTGTTTTTT
. TRBJ2-5 TRBV5-1 TRBD1 CASSVGQQETQYF TGCGCCAGCAGCGTGGGACAGCAAGAGACCCAGTACTTC
. TRBJ2-3 TRBV5-1 TRBD2 CASRLGASGATDTQYF TGCGCCAGCAGGTTGGGGGCTAGCGGGGCGACAGATACGCAGTATTTT
. TRBJ1-1 TRBV6-5 TRBD1 CASSPWTGADTEAFF TGTGCCAGCAGTCCTTGGACAGGGGCGGACACTGAAGCTTTCTTT
. TRBJ2-1 TRBV7-2 TRBD2 CASSFYAGAPNNEQFF TGTGCCAGCAGCTTTTACGCGGGAGCCCCAAACAATGAGCAGTTCTTC
. TRBJ2-6 TRBV21-1 . CASGLKRDSRSGANVLTF TGTGCCAGCGGCTTGAAACGGGACTCCCGATCTGGGGCCAACGTCCTGACTTTC
. TRBJ2-5 TRBV20-1 . CSASLLGHNQETQYF TGCAGTGCTAGTTTGTTGGGACACAATCAAGAGACCCAGTACTTC
. TRBJ1-5 TRBV5-5 TRBD1 CASSFQGGNQPQHF TGTGCCAGCAGCTTTCAGGGGGGCAATCAGCCCCAGCATTTT
. TRBJ2-5 TRBV27 TRBD1 CASGHSRGETQYF TGTGCCAGCGGACATTCCAGGGGGGAGACCCAGTACTTC
. TRBJ1-5 TRBV27 . CASSFNSYSNQPQHF TGTGCCAGCAGTTTTAACAGTTATAGCAATCAGCCCCAGCATTTT
. TRBJ1-2 TRBV18 . CASSPREAYGYTF TGTGCCAGCTCACCCAGGGAGGCGTATGGCTACACCTTC
. TRBJ1-5 TRBV24-1 . CATSDFPNQPQHF TGTGCCACCAGTGATTTTCCTAATCAGCCCCAGCATTTT
. TRBJ2-1 TRBV27 TRBD2 CASSLWASGTSEQFF TGTGCCAGCAGTTTATGGGCTAGCGGGACCAGTGAGCAGTTCTTC
few TRBJ2-2 TRBV6-5 TRBD1 CASSYWDRGTGELFF TGTGCCAGCAGCTATTGGGACAGGGGTACCGGGGAGCTGTTTTTT
. TRBJ2-7 TRBV7-9 . CASSSTGGQPYEQYF TGTGCCAGCAGCTCGACCGGTGGGCAGCCCTACGAGCAGTACTTC
. TRBJ2-5 TRBV9 TRBD2 CASSVGSGGEETQYF TGTGCCAGCAGCGTCGGTAGCGGGGGGGAAGAGACCCAGTACTTC
. TRBJ1-1 TRBV4-1 . CASSKLQGTEAFF TGCGCCAGCAGCAAATTACAGGGCACTGAAGCTTTCTTT
many TRBJ1-3 TRBV27 TRBD1 CASSLSGGQSGNTIYF TGTGCCAGCAGTTTATCTGGGGGACAGTCTGGAAACACCATATATTTT
many TRBJ2-1 TRBV4-3 . CASSQDFGVNEQFF TGCGCCAGCAGCCAAGATTTCGGGGTCAATGAGCAGTTCTTC
. TRBJ1-1 TRBV6-5 . CASSYSIENTEAFF TGTGCCAGCAGTTACTCGATAGAGAACACTGAAGCTTTCTTT
. TRBJ1-2 TRBV12-5 TRBD1 CASGLVHGTGGGYTF TGTGCTAGTGGTTTGGTACATGGGACAGGGGGTGGCTACACCTTC
. TRBJ2-3 TRBV5-1 . CASSLLEASRDTQYF TGCGCCAGCAGTTTACTGGAGGCCTCCAGGGATACGCAGTATTTT
. TRBJ1-2 TRBV7-9 . CASSLPGLGSYGYTF TGTGCCAGCAGCCTACCGGGACTGGGTAGCTATGGCTACACCTTC
. TRBJ1-1 TRBV3-1/TRBV3-2 TRBD1 CASSQGSGQGVGIGEAFF TGTGCCAGCAGCCAAGGTTCGGGACAGGGGGTGGGAATTGGTGAAGCTTTCTTT